This TCR beta chain was retrieved from a study of CD8+ T cells in alopecia areata. Study as a whole: Twice a day, 5 to 10 mg of oral tofacitinib was administered to treated patients. Tofacitinib ran 6 to 18 months, followed by 6 months off drug.

As concerns this clone: Its antigen is unidentified. Other nucleotide sequences in the sample specify the same CDR3.

Following extraction, RNA underwent reverse transcription to cDNA, which served as the sequencing template. Sequenced by immunoSEQ multiplex PCR; TCRdb stores in-frame clones only, minus some. The table lists 150,000 to 160,000 clones, 45% to 60% of them singletons. Notes on the study in general: Possibly because of HLA-related factors, TCR sharing was less clear across patients than in mice.

V was clipped by 0 bases and J by 2 bases, with 5 bases between them. The CDR3 is 14 residues long. Germline V CDR1 and CDR2: SGDLS, YYNGEE. The clonotype was recovered from a human donor with alopecia areata. The specimen comprised CD8+ T cells sorted from blood, sampled at week 0. The rearrangement joins TRBV9 to TRBJ2-2; D gene unclear. The DNA of the CDR3 is TGTGCCAGCAGCGTAGGAGGTAACACCGGGGAGCTGTTTTTT. Translated: CASSVGGNTGELFF. Full variable domain (missing parts from reference TRBV9 and TRBJ2-2): DSGVTQTPKHLITATGQRVTLRCSPRSGDLSVYWYQQSLDQGLQFLIQYYNGEERAKGNILERFSAQQFPDLHSELNLSSLELGDSALYFCASSVGGNTGELFFGEGSRLTVL.